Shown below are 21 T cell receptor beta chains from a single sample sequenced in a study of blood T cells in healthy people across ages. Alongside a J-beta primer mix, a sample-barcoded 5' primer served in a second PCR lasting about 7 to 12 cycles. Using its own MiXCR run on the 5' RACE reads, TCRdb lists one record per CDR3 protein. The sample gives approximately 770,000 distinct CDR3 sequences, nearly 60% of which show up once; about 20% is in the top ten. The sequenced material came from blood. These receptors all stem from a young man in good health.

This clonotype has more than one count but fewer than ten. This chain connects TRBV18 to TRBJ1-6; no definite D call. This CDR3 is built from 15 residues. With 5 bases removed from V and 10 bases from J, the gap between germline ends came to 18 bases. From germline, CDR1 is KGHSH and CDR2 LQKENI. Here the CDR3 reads CASSTEAGEESPLHF. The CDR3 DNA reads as TGTGCCAGCTCAACCGAGGCGGGCGAAGAGTCACCCCTCCACTTT.

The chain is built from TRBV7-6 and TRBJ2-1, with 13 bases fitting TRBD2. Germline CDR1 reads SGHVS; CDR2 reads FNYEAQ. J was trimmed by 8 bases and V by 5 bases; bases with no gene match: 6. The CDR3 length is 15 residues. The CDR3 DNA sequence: TGTGCCAGCAGCCCCGGGACTAGCGGGGCCTATGAGCAGTTCTTC. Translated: CASSPGTSGAYEQFF.

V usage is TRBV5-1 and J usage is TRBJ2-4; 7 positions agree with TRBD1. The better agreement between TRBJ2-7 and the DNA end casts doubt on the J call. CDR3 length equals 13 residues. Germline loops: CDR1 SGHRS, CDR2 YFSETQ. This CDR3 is CASRTGTAYEQYF. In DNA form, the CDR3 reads TGCGCCAGCCGAACCGGGACAGCTTACGAGCAGTACTTC.

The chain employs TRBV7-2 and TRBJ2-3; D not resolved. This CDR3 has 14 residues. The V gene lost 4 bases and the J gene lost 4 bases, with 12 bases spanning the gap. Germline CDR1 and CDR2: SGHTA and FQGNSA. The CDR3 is CASSSLVVADTQYF. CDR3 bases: TGTGCCAGCAGCTCCTTAGTGGTGGCAGATACGCAGTATTTT.

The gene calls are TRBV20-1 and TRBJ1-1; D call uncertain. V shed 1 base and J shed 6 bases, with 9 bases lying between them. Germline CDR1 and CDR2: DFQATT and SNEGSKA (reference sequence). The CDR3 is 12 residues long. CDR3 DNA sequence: TGCAGTGCTAGAGGGACTTTGCCTGAAGCTTTCTTT. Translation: CSARGTLPEAFF.

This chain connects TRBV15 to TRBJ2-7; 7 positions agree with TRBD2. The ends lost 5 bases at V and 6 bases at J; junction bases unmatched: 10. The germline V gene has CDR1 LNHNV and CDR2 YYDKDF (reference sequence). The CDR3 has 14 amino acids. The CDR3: CATSGGDYDSEQYF. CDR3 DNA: TGTGCCACCAGCGGAGGGGACTATGACTCCGAGCAGTACTTC.

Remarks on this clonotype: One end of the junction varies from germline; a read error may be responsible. DNA of the CDR3: TGTACCAGCAGCTTTAGTGCTAGCGGGTTCCAAGAGACCCAGTACTTC. This gives the protein CTSSFSASGFQETQYF. The rearrangement links TRBV7-9 to TRBJ2-5, with 8 bases matching TRBD2. Germline V gene sequence: CDR1 SEHNR, CDR2 FQNEAQ (reference sequence). CDR3 size: 16 residues. The complete variable domain, with remaining parts taken from reference TRBV7-9 and TRBJ2-5, reads DTGVSQNPRHKITKRGQNVTFRCDPISEHNRLYWYRQTLGQGPEFLTYFQNEAQLEKSRLLSDRFSAERPKGSFSTLEIQRTEQGDSAMYLCTSSFSASGFQETQYFGPGTRLLVL.

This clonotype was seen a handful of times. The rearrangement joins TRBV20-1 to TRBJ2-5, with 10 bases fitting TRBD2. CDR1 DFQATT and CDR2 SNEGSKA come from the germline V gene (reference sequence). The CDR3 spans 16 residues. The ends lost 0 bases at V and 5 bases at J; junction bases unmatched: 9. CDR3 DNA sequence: TGCAGTGCTAGAGATGGAGCGGGAGGGCCCGGGGAGACCCAGTACTTC. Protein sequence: CSARDGAGGPGETQYF.

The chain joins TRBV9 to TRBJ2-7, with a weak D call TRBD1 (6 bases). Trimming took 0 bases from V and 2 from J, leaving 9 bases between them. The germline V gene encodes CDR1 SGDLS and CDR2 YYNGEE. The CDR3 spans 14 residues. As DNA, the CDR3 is TGTGCCAGCAGCGTAGGGGGACAAGCCTACGAGCAGTACTTC. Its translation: CASSVGGQAYEQYF.

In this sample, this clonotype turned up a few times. The CDR3 DNA sequence: TGCAGTGCCCTTTCCCCGACCACGCTAGCGTACGACAATGAGCAGTTCTTC. As protein: CSALSPTTLAYDNEQFF. This rearrangement joins TRBV20-1 to TRBJ2-1; possible D gene TRBD2, 6 bases. Germline CDR1 reads DFQATT; CDR2 reads SNEGSKA (reference sequence). This CDR3 has 17 residues. Trimming cost V 6 bases and J 5 bases, with 26 bases left between them.

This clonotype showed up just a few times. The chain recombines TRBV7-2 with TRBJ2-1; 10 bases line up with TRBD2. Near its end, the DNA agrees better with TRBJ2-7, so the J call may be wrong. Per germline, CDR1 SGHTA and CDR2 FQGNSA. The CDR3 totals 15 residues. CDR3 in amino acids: CASSLVAGGYNEQYF. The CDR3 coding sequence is TGTGCCAGCAGCTTAGTAGCGGGGGGCTACAATGAGCAGTACTTC.

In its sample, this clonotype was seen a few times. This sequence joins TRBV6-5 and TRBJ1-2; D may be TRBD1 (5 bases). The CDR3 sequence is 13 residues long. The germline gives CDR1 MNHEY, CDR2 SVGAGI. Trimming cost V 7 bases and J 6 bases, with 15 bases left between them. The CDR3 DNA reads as TGTGCCAGCAAGGTCAGGGCCACCGATGGCTACACCTTC. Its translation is CASKVRATDGYTF.

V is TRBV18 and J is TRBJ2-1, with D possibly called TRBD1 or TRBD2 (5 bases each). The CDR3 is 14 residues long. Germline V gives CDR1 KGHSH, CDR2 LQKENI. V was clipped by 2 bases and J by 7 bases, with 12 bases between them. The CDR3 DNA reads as TGTGCCAGCTCACCATGGGGACCAGAAAATGAGCAGTTCTTC. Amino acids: CASSPWGPENEQFF.

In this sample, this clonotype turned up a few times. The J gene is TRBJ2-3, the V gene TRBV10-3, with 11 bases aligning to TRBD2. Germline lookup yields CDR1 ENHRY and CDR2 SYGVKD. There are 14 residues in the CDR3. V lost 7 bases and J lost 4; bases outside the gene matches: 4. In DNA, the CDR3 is TGTGCCATCAAGATAGCGGGAGGGGCAGATACGCAGTATTTT. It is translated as CAIKIAGGADTQYF.

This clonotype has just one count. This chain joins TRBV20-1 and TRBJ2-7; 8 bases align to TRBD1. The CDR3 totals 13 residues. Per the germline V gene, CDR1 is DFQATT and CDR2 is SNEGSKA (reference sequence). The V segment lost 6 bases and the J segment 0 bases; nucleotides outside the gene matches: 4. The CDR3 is CSATGQVSYEQYF. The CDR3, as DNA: TGCAGTGCAACGGGACAGGTCTCCTACGAGCAGTACTTC.

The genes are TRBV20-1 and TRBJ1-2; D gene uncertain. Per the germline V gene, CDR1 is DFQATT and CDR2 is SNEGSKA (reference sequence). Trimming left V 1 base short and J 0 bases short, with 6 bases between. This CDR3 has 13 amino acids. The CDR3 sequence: CSARGASNYGYTF. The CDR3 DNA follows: TGCAGTGCTAGAGGCGCCTCTAACTATGGCTACACCTTC.

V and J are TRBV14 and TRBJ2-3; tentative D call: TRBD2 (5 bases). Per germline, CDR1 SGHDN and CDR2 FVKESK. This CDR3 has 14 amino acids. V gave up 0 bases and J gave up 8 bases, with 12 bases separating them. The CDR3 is CASSQDGVWGTQYF. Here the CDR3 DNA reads TGTGCCAGCAGCCAAGACGGGGTGTGGGGTACGCAGTATTTT.

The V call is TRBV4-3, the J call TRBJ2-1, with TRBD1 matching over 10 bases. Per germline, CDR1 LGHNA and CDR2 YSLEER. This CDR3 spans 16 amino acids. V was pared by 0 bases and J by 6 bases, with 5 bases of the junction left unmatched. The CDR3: CASSQDFGTGANEQFF. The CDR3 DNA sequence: TGCGCCAGCAGCCAAGATTTCGGGACAGGGGCCAATGAGCAGTTCTTC.

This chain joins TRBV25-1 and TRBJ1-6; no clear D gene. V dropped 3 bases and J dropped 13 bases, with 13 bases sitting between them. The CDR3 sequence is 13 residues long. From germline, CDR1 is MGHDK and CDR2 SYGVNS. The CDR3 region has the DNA TGTGCCAGCAGTGATAAACAGCGGACTCCCCTCCACTTT. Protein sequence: CASSDKQRTPLHF.

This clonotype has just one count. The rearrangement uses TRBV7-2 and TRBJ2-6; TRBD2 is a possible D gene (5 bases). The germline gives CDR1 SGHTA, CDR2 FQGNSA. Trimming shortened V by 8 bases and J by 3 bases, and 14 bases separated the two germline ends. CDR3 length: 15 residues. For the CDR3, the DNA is TGTGCCAGCGGCCACGGGGAAGATGGGGCCAACGTCCTGACTTTC. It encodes CASGHGEDGANVLTF.

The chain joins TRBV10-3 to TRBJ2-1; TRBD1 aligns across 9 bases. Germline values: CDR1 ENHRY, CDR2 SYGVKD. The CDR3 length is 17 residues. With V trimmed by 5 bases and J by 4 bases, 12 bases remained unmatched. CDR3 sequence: CAISYSIGQGKYNEQFF. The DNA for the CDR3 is TGTGCCATCAGTTACTCAATCGGACAGGGGAAATACAATGAGCAGTTCTTC.